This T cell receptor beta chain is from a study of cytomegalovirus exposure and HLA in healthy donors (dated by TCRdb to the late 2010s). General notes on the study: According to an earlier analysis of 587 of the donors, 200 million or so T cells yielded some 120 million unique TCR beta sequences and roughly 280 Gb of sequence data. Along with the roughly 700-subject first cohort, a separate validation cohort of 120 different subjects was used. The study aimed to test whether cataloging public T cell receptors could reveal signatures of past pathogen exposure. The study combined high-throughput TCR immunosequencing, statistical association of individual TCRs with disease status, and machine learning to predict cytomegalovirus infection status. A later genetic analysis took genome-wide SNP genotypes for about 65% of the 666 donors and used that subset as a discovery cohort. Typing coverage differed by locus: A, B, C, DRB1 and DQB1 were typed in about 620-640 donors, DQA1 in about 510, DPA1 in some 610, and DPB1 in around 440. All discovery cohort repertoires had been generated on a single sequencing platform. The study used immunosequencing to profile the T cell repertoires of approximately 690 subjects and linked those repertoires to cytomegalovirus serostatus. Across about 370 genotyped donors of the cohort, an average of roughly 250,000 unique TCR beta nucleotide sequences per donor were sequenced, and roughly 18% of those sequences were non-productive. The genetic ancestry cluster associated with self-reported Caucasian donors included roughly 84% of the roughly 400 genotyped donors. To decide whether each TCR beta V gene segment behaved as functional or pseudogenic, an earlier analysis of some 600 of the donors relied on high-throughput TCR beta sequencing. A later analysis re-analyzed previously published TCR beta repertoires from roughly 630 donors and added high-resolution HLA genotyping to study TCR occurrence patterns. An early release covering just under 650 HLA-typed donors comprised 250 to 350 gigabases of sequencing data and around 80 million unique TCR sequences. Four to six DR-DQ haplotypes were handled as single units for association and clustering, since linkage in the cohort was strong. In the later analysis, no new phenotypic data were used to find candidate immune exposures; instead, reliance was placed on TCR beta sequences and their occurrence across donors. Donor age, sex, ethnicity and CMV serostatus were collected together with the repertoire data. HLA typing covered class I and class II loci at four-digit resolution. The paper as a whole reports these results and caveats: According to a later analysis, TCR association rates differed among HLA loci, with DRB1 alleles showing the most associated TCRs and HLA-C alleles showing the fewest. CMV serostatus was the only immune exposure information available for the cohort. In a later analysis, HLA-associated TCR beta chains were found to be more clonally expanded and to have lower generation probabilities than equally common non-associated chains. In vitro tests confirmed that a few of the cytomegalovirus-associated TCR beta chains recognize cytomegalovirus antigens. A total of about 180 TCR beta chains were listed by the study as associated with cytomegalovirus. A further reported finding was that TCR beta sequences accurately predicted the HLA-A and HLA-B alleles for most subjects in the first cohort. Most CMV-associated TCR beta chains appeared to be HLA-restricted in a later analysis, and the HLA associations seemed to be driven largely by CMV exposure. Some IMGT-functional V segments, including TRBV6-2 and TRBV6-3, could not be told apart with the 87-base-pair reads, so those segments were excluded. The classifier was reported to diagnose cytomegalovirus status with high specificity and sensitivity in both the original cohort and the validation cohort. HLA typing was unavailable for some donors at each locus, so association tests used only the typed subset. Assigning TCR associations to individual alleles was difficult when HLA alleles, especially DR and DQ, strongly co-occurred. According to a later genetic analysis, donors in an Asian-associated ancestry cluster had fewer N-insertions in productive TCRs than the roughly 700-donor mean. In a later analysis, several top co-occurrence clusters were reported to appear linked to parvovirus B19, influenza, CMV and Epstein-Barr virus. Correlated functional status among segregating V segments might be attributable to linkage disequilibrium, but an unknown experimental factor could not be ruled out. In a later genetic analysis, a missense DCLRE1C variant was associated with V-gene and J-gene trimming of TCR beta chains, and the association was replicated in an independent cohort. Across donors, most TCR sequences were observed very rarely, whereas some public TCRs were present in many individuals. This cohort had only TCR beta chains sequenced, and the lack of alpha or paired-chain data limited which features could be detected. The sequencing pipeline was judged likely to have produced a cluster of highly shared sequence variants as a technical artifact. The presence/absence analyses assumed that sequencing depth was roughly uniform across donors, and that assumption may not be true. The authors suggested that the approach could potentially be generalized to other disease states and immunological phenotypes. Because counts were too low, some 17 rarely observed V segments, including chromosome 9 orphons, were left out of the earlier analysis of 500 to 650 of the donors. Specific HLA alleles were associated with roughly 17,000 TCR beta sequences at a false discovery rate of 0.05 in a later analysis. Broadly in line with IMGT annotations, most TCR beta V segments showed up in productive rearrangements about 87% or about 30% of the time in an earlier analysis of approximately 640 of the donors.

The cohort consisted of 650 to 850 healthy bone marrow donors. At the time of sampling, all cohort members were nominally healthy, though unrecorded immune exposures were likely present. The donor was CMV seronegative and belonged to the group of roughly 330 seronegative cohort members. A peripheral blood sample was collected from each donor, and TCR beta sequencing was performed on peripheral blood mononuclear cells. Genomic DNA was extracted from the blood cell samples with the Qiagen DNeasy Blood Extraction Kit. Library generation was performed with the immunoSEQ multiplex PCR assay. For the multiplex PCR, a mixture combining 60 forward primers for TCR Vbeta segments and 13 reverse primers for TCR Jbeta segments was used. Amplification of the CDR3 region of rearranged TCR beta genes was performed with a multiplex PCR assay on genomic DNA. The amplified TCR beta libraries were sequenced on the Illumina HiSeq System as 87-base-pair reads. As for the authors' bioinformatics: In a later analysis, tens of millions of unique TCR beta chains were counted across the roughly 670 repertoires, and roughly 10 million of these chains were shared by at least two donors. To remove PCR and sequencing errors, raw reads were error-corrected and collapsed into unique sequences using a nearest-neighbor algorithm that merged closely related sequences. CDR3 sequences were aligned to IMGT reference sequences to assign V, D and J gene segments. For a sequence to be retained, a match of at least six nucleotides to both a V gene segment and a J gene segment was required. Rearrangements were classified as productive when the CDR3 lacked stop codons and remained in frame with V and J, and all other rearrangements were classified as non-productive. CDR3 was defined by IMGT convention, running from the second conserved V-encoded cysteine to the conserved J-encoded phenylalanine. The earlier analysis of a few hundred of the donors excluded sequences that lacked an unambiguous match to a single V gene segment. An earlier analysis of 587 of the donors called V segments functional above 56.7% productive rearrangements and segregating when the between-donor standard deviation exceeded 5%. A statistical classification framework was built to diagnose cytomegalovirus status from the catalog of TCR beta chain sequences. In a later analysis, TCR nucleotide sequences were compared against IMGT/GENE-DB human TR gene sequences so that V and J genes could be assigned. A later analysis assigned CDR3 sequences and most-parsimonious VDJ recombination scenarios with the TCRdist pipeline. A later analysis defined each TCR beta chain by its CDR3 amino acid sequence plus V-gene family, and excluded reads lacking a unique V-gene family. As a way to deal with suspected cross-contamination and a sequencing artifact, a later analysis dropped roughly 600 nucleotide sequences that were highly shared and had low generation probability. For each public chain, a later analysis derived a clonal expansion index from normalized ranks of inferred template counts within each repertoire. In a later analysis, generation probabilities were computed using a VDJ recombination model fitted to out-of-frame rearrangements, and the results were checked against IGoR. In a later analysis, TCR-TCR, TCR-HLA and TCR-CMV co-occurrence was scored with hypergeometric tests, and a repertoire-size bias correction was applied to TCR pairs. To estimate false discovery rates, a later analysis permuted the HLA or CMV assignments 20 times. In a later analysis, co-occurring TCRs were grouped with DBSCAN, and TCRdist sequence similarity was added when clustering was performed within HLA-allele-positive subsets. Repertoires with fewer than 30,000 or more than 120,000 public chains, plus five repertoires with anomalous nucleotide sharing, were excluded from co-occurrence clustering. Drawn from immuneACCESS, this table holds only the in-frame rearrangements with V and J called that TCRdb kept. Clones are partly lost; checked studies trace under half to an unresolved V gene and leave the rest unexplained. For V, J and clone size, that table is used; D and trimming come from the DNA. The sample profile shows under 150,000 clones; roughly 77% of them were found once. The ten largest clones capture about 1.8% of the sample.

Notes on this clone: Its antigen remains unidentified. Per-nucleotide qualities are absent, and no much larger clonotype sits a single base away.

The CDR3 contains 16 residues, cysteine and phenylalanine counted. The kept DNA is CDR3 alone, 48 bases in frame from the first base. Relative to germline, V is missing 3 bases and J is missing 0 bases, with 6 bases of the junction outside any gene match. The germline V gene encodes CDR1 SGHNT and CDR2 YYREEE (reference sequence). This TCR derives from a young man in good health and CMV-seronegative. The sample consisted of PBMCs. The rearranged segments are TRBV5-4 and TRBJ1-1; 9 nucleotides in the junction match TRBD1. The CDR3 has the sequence CASSSNRGQVNTEAFF. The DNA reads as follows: TGTGCCAGCAGCTCGAACAGGGGGCAGGTGAACACTGAAGCTTTCTTT.